This entry lists 15 T cell receptor beta chains sequenced from one sample in a study of T cells in Graves' hyperthyroidism and ophthalmopathy. TCR beta CDR3 regions were amplified from RNA. The TCR CDR3 was amplified in a first-round RT-PCR using the HTBI primer set. TCRdb recomputed calls from the multiplex PCR reads with MiXCR, one row per CDR3 protein. The top ten clones hold approximately 11% of a sample with more than 300,000 distinct CDR3 sequences, roughly 13% of them seen once. The specimen sequenced was blood. All receptors come from a woman aged 55-75 years with Graves' hyperthyroidism.

This clonotype has a count of ten or more. The chain recombines TRBV28 with TRBJ2-5; 10 bases map to TRBD2. Trimming took 3 bases from V and 5 from J; bases not matched to a gene: 12. The germline gives CDR1 MDHEN, CDR2 SYDVKM. CDR3 size: 17 residues. CDR3 nucleotides: TGTGCCAGCAGTTTCGTCTTTGGGACTAGCGATGAGGAGACCCAGTACTTC. It yields the protein CASSFVFGTSDEETQYF.

V gene TRBV20-1 combines with J gene TRBJ2-1; D might be TRBD1 (5 bases). Trimming left V 0 bases short and J 6 bases short, with 15 bases between. Germline CDR1 is DFQATT and CDR2 is SNEGSKA (reference sequence). The CDR3 extends over 15 amino acids. CDR3 sequence: CSARDPITGVNEQFF. DNA for the CDR3: TGCAGTGCTAGAGACCCAATAACAGGCGTCAATGAGCAGTTCTTC.

Ten or more counts support this clonotype. The rearrangement links TRBV7-3 to TRBJ2-3; 8 bases are shared with TRBD2. J gave up 3 bases and V 0 bases, and 11 bases lay outside the gene matches. Germline V gene sequence: CDR1 SGHTA, CDR2 FQGTGA. CDR3 size: 18 residues. CDR3 loop: CASSLTGGSGSRTDTQYF. The CDR3 DNA is TGTGCCAGCAGCTTAACGGGCGGGAGCGGGAGCCGTACAGATACGCAGTATTTT. Full variable domain (outside the CDR3, taken from reference TRBV7-3 and TRBJ2-3): GAGVSQTPSNKVTEKGKYVELRCDPISGHTALYWYRQSLGQGPEFLIYFQGTGAADDSGLPNDRFFAVRPEGSVSTLKIQRTERGDSAVYLCASSLTGGSGSRTDTQYFGPGTRLTVL.

This chain connects TRBV2 to TRBJ2-7, with a weak D call TRBD2 (5 bases). Trimming stripped 4 bases from V and 1 base from J, with 14 bases between. The CDR3 is 15 amino acids. Germline V gives CDR1 SNHLY, CDR2 FYNNEI. This chain's CDR3 is CASSGGALSSYEQYF. The CDR3 DNA follows: TGTGCCAGCAGTGGGGGAGCCCTTTCATCCTACGAGCAGTACTTC. Looking up the rest from reference TRBV2 and TRBJ2-7 gives the full variable domain: EPEVTQTPSHQVTQMGQEVILRCVPISNHLYFYWYRQILGQKVEFLVSFYNNEISEKSEIFDDQFSVERPDGSNFTLKIRSTKLEDSAMYFCASSGGALSSYEQYFGPGTRLTVT.

This clonotype was recorded many times. The chain joins TRBV6-1 to TRBJ1-1, with TRBD1 as a possible D gene (6 bases). The CDR3 spans 13 residues. Germline-derived CDR1 and CDR2 are MNHNS and SASEGT. V lost 7 bases, J lost 3 bases, and 12 bases lay in between. In nucleotides, the CDR3 is TGTGCCAGCATCATGACAGGTGACACTGAAGCTTTCTTT. It encodes CASIMTGDTEAFF.

V usage is TRBV7-9 and J usage is TRBJ2-3; 11 nucleotides line up with TRBD2. The CDR3 totals 15 residues. Germline V gene lookup returns CDR1 SEHNR and CDR2 FQNEAQ (reference sequence). The trim removed 5 bases at V and 2 bases at J, leaving 3 bases unmatched. CDR3 in amino acids: CASSTLAGVTDTQYF. CDR3 sequence (DNA): TGTGCCAGCAGCACACTAGCGGGAGTCACAGATACGCAGTATTTT.

This chain joins TRBV7-8 and TRBJ2-1, with D possibly being TRBD1 or TRBD2 (6 bases each). Trimming removed 1 base at V and 15 bases at J, with 31 bases between. From germline, CDR1 is SGHVS and CDR2 FQNEAQ. The CDR3 length is 18 residues. The CDR3 protein is CASSLVPRGQWGLEYPFF. The DNA of the CDR3 is TGTGCCAGCAGCTTAGTGCCCCGGGGGCAGTGGGGGCTAGAGTACCCGTTCTTC. Variable domain in full (rest from reference TRBV7-8 and TRBJ2-1): GAGVSQSPRYKVAKRGQDVALRCDPISGHVSLFWYQQALGQGPEFLTYFQNEAQLDKSGLPSDRFFAERPEGSVSTLKIQRTQQEDSAVYLCASSLVPRGQWGLEYPFFGPGTRLTVL.

This clonotype was counted at least ten times. The V call is TRBV2, the J call TRBJ2-1, with 13 nucleotides matching TRBD2. There are 15 residues in the CDR3. Germline V CDR1 and CDR2: SNHLY, FYNNEI. Unmatched junction bases numbered 3, after V lost 6 bases and J lost 4 bases. CDR3 sequence: CASRQGLAGYNEQFF. The DNA of the CDR3 is TGTGCCAGCAGGCAGGGACTAGCGGGGTACAATGAGCAGTTCTTC.

This clonotype has ten or more counts. The DNA is omitted, as the CDR3 cannot be located on it reliably, and the CDR3 follows TCRdb's listing. The rearrangement links TRBV20-1 to TRBJ2-2. The CDR3 length is 12 residues, termini included. CDR1 and CDR2 from the germline V gene are DFQATT and SNEGSKA (reference sequence). The CDR3 is CSASLRAGELFF.

The table lists this clonotype with a few counts. The CDR3 DNA sequence: TGTGCCAGCAGCCGAAGGCTAGCGATGGATACGCAGTATTTT. It specifies CASSRRLAMDTQYF. The chain links TRBV7-9 to TRBJ2-3, with D possibly TRBD2 on 6 matching bases. Between the trimmed V and J ends, which lost 5 bases and 6 bases, there was a span of 15 bases. CDR3 length: 14 residues. Germline V gives CDR1 SEHNR, CDR2 FQNEAQ (reference sequence). Supplemented by reference TRBV7-9 and TRBJ2-3, the full variable domain reads DTGVSQNPRHKITKRGQNVTFRCDPISEHNRLYWYRQTLGQGPEFLTYFQNEAQLEKSRLLSDRFSAERPKGSFSTLEIQRTEQGDSAMYLCASSRRLAMDTQYFGPGTRLTVL.

Comments on this clonotype: Here the CDR3 omits its conserved ending phenylalanine or tryptophan, so a read error is the likely source. The V call is TRBV30, the J call TRBJ2-7; 11 positions match TRBD1. The CDR3 is made up of 15 amino acids. V lost 3 bases and J lost 2; bases outside the gene matches: 6. The V gene's germline CDR1 is GTSNPN and CDR2 SVGIG (reference sequence). The CDR3 DNA follows: TGTGCCTGGAGGAGCGGGACAGGGGGTACCTACGAGCAGTACATC. This translates into CAWRSGTGGTYEQYI.

Ten or more counts support this clonotype. This chain joins TRBV11-2 and TRBJ2-7, with D perhaps matching TRBD2 (5 bases). Trimming cost V 2 bases and J 0 bases, with 20 bases left between them. The CDR3 is 18 residues long. Per the germline V gene, CDR1 is SGHAT and CDR2 is FQNNGV. The CDR3 bases are TGTGCCAGCAGCTTATACCACGGGAACCCCAGGAGCTCCTACGAGCAGTACTTC. Its translation is CASSLYHGNPRSSYEQYF.

This chain links TRBV10-3 with TRBJ1-6; 9 bases line up with TRBD1. Trimming cost V 6 bases and J 7 bases; bases outside gene matches: 7. Germline V gene data show CDR1 as ENHRY and CDR2 as SYGVKD. The CDR3 has 15 amino acids. The chain's CDR3 is CAISRTGELNSPLHF. The CDR3 coding sequence is TGTGCCATCAGCCGGACAGGGGAACTAAATTCACCCCTCCACTTT.

This clonotype was seen repeatedly, ten times or more. This chain joins TRBV5-6 and TRBJ1-4, with 9 bases identical to TRBD1. From germline, CDR1 is SGHDT and CDR2 YYEEEE. This CDR3 contains 17 residues. Trimming cost V 4 bases and J 8 bases; bases outside gene matches: 15. CDR3 sequence (DNA): TGTGCCAGCAGCCCGACTTCGACAGGGGGGTTAGGAGAAAAACTGTTTTTT. Protein sequence: CASSPTSTGGLGEKLFF.

At least ten counts were recorded for this clonotype. The V call is TRBV10-3, the J call TRBJ2-1; 7 bases are a match to TRBD1. The J segment lost 5 bases and the V segment lost 10 bases, leaving 11 bases of the junction unmatched. This CDR3 is built from 14 residues. Per the germline V gene, CDR1 is ENHRY and CDR2 is SYGVKD. The CDR3 coding sequence is TGTGCCACTTTTCGGGACAGAACAAACAATGAGCAGTTCTTC. Its protein is CATFRDRTNNEQFF.